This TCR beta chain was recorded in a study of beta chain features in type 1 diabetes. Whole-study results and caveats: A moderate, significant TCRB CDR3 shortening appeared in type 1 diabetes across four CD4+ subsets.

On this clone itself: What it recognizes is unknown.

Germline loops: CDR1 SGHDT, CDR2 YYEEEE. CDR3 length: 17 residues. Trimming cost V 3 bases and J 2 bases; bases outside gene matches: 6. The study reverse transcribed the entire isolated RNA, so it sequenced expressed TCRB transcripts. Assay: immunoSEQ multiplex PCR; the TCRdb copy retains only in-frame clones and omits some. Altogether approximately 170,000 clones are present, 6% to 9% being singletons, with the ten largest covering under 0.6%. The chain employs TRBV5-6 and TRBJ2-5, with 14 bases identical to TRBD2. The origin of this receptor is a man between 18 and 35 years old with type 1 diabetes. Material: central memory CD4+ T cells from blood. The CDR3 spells CASSWGLAGDTQETQYF. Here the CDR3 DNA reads TGTGCCAGCAGCTGGGGACTAGCGGGGGACACGCAAGAGACCCAGTACTTC.